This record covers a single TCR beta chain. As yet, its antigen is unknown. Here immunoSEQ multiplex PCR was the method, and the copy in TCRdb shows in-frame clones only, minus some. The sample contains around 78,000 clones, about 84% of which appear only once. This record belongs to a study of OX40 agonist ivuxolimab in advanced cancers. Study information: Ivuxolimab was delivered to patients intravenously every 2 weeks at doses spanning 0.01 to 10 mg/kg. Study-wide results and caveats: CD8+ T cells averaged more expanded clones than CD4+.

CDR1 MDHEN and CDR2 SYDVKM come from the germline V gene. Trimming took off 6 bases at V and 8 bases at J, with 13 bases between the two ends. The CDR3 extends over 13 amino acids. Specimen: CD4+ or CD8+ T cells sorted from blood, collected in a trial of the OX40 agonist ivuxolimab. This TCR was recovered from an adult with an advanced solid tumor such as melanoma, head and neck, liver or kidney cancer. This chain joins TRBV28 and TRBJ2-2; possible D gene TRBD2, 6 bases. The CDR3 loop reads CASRMPGEGELFF. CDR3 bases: TGTGCCAGCAGAATGCCGGGGGAGGGGGAGCTGTTTTTT.